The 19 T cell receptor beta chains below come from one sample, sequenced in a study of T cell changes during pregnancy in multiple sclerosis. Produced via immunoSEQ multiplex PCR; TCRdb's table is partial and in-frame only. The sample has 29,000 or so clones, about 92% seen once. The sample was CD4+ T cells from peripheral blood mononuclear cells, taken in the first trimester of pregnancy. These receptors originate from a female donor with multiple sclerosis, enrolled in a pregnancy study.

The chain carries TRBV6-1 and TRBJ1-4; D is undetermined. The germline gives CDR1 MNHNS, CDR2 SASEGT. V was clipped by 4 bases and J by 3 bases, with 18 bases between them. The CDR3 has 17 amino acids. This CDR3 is CASSASPPRRANEKLFF. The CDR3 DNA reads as TGTGCCAGCAGTGCGTCACCGCCCCGACGGGCTAATGAAAAACTGTTTTTT.

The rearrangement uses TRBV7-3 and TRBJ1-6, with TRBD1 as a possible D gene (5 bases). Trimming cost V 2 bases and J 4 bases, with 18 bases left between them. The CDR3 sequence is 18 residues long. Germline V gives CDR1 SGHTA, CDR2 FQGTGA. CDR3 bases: TGTGCCAGCAGCTTATACGGAGGGGATGGACGGTATAATTCACCCCTCCACTTT. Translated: CASSLYGGDGRYNSPLHF.

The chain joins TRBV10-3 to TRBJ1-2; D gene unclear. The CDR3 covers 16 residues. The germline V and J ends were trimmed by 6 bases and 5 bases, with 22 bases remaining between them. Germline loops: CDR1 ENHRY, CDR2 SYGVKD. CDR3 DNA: TGTGCCATCAGCGCCGGGTCCGCTATTGGAGGGTATGGCTACACCTTC. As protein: CAISAGSAIGGYGYTF.

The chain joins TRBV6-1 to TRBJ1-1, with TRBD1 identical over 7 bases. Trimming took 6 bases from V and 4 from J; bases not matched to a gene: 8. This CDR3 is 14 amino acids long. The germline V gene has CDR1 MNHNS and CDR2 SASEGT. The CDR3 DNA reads TGTGCCAGCAGGGGACAGTGGCTAGGCACTGAAGCTTTCTTT. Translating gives CASRGQWLGTEAFF.

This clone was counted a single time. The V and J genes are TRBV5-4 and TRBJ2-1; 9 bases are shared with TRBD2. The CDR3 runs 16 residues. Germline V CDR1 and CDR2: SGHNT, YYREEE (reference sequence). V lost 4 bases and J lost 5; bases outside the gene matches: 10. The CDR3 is CASSGSGGDYNNEQFF. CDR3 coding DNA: TGTGCCAGCAGCGGTAGCGGGGGAGATTACAACAATGAGCAGTTCTTC.

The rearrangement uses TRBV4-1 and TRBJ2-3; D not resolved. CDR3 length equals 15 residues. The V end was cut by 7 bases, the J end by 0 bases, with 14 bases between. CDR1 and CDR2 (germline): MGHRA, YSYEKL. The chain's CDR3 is CASTLRLHSTDTQYF. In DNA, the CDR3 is TGCGCCAGCACCCTCAGGTTACATAGCACAGATACGCAGTATTTT.

The CDR3 coding sequence is TGTGCCAGCAGTGCAACAGGGGATGCTAATGAAAAACTGTTTTTT. This codes for CASSATGDANEKLFF. V usage is TRBV6-4 and J usage is TRBJ1-4; 7 bases agree with TRBD1. CDR1 is MRHNA, CDR2 SNTAGT, per germline. V lost 4 bases to trimming and J lost 3 bases; unmatched junction nucleotides: 5. The CDR3 has 15 amino acids.

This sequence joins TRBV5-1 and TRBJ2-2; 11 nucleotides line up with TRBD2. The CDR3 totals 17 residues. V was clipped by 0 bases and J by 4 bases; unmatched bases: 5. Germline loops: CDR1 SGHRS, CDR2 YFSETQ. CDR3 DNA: TGCGCCAGCAGCTTGGCCGTAGCGGGGGGGCTCACCGGGGAGCTGTTTTTT. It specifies CASSLAVAGGLTGELFF.

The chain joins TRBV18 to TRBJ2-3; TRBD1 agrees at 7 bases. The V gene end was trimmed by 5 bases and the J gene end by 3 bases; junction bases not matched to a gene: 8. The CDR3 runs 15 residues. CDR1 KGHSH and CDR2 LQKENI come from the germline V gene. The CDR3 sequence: CASSKQGSVTDTQYF. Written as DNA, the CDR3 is TGTGCCAGCTCAAAACAGGGGTCCGTGACAGATACGCAGTATTTT.

The CDR3 DNA sequence: TGTGCCACCAGGCGGCGGGGTCAAGAGACCCAGTACTTC. It translates to CATRRRGQETQYF. The chain joins TRBV15 to TRBJ2-5; tentative D call: TRBD2 (6 bases). This CDR3 has 13 amino acids. The V and J ends lost 6 bases and 2 bases respectively, with 10 bases between them. Per the germline V gene, CDR1 is LNHNV and CDR2 is YYDKDF (reference sequence). Drawing the rest from reference TRBV15 and TRBJ2-5, the complete variable domain is DAMVIQNPRYQVTQFGKPVTLSCSQTLNHNVMYWYQQKSSQAPKLLFHYYDKDFNNEADTPDNFQSRRPNTSFCFLDIRSPGLGDTAMYLCATRRRGQETQYFGPGTRLLVL.

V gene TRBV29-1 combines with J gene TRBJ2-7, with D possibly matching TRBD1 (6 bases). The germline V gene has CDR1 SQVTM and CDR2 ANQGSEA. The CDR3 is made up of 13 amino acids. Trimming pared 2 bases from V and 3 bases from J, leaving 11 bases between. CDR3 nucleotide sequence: TGCAGCGTTGAAAAGGACAGCGGCTACGAGCAGTACTTC. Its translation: CSVEKDSGYEQYF.

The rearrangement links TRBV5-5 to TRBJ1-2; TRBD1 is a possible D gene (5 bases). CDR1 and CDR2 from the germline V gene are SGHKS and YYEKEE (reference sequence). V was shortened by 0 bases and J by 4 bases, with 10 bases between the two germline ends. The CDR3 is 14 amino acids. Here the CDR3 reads CASSLAEQVYGYTF. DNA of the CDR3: TGTGCCAGCAGCTTGGCCGAACAGGTCTATGGCTACACCTTC.

The CDR3 reads CASSVQGDTGELFF. CDR3 coding DNA: TGCGCCAGCAGCGTTCAGGGGGACACCGGGGAGCTGTTTTTT. The chain employs TRBV5-1 and TRBJ2-2, with 7 bases that match TRBD1. Germline V gives CDR1 SGHRS, CDR2 YFSETQ. This CDR3 region has 14 residues. Trimming at V came to 4 bases and at J to 3 bases, leaving 3 bases not matched to a gene.

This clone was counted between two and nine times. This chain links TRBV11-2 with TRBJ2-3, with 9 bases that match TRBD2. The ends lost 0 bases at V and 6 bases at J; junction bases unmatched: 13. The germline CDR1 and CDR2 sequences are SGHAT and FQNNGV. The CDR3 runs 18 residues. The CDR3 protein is CASSLDSPSAGGKDTQYF. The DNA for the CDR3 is TGTGCCAGCAGCTTAGATTCTCCCTCCGCGGGGGGGAAGGATACGCAGTATTTT.

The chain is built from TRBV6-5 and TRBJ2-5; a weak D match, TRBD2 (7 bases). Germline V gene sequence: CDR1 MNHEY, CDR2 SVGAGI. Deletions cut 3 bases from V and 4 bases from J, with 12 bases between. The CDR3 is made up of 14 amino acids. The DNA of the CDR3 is TGTGCCAGCAGTTATGGGCGGGGGCGAGAGACCCAGTACTTC. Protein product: CASSYGRGRETQYF.

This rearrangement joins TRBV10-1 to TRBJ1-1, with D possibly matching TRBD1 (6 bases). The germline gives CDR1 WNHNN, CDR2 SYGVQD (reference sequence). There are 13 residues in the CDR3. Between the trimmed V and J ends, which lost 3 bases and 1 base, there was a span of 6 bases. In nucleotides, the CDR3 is TGCGCCAGCAGTGAACAGGGGAACACTGAAGCTTTCTTT. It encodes CASSEQGNTEAFF.

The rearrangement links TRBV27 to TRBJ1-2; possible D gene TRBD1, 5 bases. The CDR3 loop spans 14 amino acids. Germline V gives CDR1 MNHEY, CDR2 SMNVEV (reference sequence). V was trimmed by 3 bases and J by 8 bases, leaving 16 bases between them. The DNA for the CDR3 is TGTGCCAGCAGTTTCTCGGGGGGGGAGGGAGGCTACACCTTC. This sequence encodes CASSFSGGEGGYTF.

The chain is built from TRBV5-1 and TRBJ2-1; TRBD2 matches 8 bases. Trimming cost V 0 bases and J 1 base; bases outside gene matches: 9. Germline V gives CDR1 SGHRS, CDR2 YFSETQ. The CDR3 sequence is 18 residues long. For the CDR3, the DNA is TGCGCCAGCAGCTTGGGTAGCGGGGAGCCCTGGTCCTACAATGAGCAGTTCTTC. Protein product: CASSLGSGEPWSYNEQFF.

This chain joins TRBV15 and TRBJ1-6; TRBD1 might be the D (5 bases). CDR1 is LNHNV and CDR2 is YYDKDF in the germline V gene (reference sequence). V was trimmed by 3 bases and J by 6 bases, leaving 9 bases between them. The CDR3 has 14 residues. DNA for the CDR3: TGTGCCACCAGCAGGGACACCTCTAATTCACCCCTCCACTTT. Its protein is CATSRDTSNSPLHF.